This is a list of T cell receptor beta chains from one sample in a study of shared clonotypes between healthy human individuals. The table came from immunoSEQ multiplex PCR; TCRdb's copy has only in-frame clones and leaves some out. The sample consists of around 1.6 million clones, 95% to 99% of them appearing once. Sequenced input: naive CD4+ T cells sorted from blood. The receptors here all came from a man in his thirties or forties in good health. CDR3s include the opening cysteine and the closing phenylalanine or tryptophan. A D gene is named only where the DNA matches it firmly. A clone size is listed for some rows: how often the clone was seen (once, few, many), or a class if it is expanded.

J	V	size	D	DNA	CDR3
TRBJ2-1	TRBV5-4	-	TRBD2	TGTGCCAGCCGATTAGCGGGAGCCTACAATGAGCAGTTCTTC	CASRLAGAYNEQFF
TRBJ1-5	TRBV6-1	-	-	TGTGCCAGCAGTGAACGGGGTGATAGCAATCAGCCCCAGCATTTT	CASSERGDSNQPQHF
TRBJ2-1	TRBV5-1	-	TRBD2	TGCGCCAGCAGCTCATCCCTGGCGGGAGTCGTCGATGAGCAGTTCTTC	CASSSSLAGVVDEQFF
TRBJ2-1	TRBV7-9	-	TRBD2	TGTGCCAGCAGCTCAGGACTAGCGGGAGACTTTTACAATGAGCAGTTCTTC	CASSSGLAGDFYNEQFF
TRBJ2-7	TRBV18	-	TRBD1	TGTGCCAGCTCATCCCGGACAGGGGGACACGAGCAGTACTTC	CASSSRTGGHEQYF
TRBJ2-1	TRBV29-1	-	-	TGCAGCTTTTTAGGGGGTTTCGTTGAGCAGTTCTTC	CSFLGGFVEQFF
TRBJ2-7	TRBV6-9	-	TRBD2	TGTGCCAGCAGTTTGCCTAGCGGGAGGTACGAGCAGTACTTC	CASSLPSGRYEQYF
TRBJ2-7	TRBV7-2	-	TRBD2	TGTGCCACCTCGGGACTAGCGGAAAACTACGAGCAGTACTTC	CATSGLAENYEQYF
TRBJ1-2	TRBV5-5	-	-	TGTGCCAGCAGCTTGGGAGCTAACTATGGCTACACCTTC	CASSLGANYGYTF
TRBJ2-2	TRBV7-3	-	-	TGTGCCAGCAGCCGTTTTTTCACCGGGGAGCTGTTTTTT	CASSRFFTGELFF
TRBJ2-7	TRBV15	-	TRBD1	TGTGCCACCAGCAGATGGGACAGGGATTCCGAGCAGTACTTC	CATSRWDRDSEQYF
TRBJ2-6	TRBV5-5	-	-	TGTGCCAGCAGCTTGGTATCGAGCTCTGGGGCCAACGTCCTGACTTTC	CASSLVSSSGANVLTF
TRBJ2-3	TRBV5-6	-	TRBD1	TGTGCCAGCAGCGAGACCGGGACAGAGAGCACAGATACGCAGTATTTT	CASSETGTESTDTQYF
TRBJ1-1	TRBV27	-	TRBD1	TGTGCCAGCTTGACAGGGGGAGGGAACACTGAAGCTTTCTTT	CASLTGGGNTEAFF
TRBJ1-2	TRBV7-9	-	TRBD1	TGTGCCAGCAGAGATCCGGGACAGGGGGCGGTAGGCTACACCTTC	CASRDPGQGAVGYTF
TRBJ1-5	TRBV7-6	-	-	TGTGCCAGCAGCCCGAGCCCGAGGGGTCCTAGCAATCAGCCCCAGCATTTT	CASSPSPRGPSNQPQHF
TRBJ2-7	TRBV5-1	once	-	TGCGCCAGCGGAGGGGGGTCGGCCTACGAGCAGTACTTC	CASGGGSAYEQYF
TRBJ2-5	TRBV7-2	-	TRBD1	TGTGCCAGCAGCTGGGGACAGACACGCGTGGAGACCCAGTACTTC	CASSWGQTRVETQYF
TRBJ1-4	TRBV27	once	TRBD1	TGTGCCAGCACCTCACTGGTCGGGGTCGGGACAGCCTTTCGGGAAAAACTGTTTTTT	CASTSLVGVGTAFREKLFF
TRBJ1-2	TRBV15	-	TRBD1	TGTGCCACCAGCACTTCGACAGGGGGCGAGGGAGGCTACACCTTC	CATSTSTGGEGGYTF
TRBJ2-1	TRBV6-4	-	TRBD2	TGTGCCAGCAGTGCTAGTGGGGGGGTAAGCTCCTACAATGAGCAGTTCTTC	CASSASGGVSSYNEQFF
TRBJ2-7	TRBV10-3	-	TRBD2	TGTGCCATCAGTACGATAGCGGGAGGGCCAGAGGAGCAGTACTTC	CAISTIAGGPEEQYF
TRBJ1-1	TRBV27	-	-	TGTGCCAGCAGTTTAGCTGGGGTAATGTTTACGAACACTGAAGCTTTCTTT	CASSLAGVMFTNTEAFF